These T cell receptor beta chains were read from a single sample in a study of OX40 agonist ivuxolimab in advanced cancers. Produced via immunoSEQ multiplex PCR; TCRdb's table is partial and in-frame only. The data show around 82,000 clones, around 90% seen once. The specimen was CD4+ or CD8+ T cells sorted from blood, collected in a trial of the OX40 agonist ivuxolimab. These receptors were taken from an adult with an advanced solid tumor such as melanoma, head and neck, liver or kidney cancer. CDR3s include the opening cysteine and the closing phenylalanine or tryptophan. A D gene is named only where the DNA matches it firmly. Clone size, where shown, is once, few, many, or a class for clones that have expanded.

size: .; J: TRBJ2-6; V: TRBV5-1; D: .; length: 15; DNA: TGCGCCAGCAGCTTGGAAGGATCTGGGGCCAACGTCCTGACTTTC; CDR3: CASSLEGSGANVLTF
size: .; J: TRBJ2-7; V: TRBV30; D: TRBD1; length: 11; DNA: TGTGCCTGCGGGACAGCCTACGAGCAGTACTTC; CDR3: CACGTAYEQYF
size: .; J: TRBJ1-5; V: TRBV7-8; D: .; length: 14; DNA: TGTGCCAGCAGCTTAGAGGCTAGCAATCAGCCCCAGCATTTT; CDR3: CASSLEASNQPQHF
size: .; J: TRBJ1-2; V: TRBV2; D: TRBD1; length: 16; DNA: TGTGCCAGCAGCCCAGGACAGGGTGAAGGTGTTCGTGGCTACACCTTC; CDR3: CASSPGQGEGVRGYTF
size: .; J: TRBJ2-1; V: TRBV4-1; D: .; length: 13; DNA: TGCGCCAGCAGCCTAGGGACCGTCAATGAGCAGTTCTTC; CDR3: CASSLGTVNEQFF
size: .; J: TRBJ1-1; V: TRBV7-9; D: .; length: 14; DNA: TGTGCCAGCAGCTTCGGGGTGGCGAACACTGAAGCTTTCTTT; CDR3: CASSFGVANTEAFF
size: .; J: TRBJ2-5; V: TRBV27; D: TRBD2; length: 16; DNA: TGTGCCAGCAGACCCGGGACTAGCGGAATTCAAGAGACCCAGTACTTC; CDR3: CASRPGTSGIQETQYF
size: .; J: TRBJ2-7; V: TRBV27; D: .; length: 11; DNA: TGTGCCAGCAGCCAGGGTCACGAGCAGTACTTC; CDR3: CASSQGHEQYF
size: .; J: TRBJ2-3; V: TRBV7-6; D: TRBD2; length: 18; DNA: TGTGCCAGCAGCTTAGACTCCCACCAGCGGGAGGGGACAGATACGCAGTATTTT; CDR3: CASSLDSHQREGTDTQYF
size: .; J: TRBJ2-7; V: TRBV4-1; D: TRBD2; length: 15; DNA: TGCGCCAGCAGCCACCTAGCGGGAGCTTCCTACGAGCAGTACTTC; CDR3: CASSHLAGASYEQYF
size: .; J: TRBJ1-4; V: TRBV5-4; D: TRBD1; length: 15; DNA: TGTGCCAGCAGCTGGCAGGGAAGGGGGCATGAAAAACTGTTTTTT; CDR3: CASSWQGRGHEKLFF
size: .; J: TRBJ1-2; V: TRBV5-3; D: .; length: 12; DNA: TGTGCCAGAAGCTCGCCGCTATGGCTCTACACCTTC; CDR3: CARSSPLWLYTF
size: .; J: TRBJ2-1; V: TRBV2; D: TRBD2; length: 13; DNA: TGTGCCCAACGGGGGGACTCCTACAATGAGCAGTTCTTC; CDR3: CAQRGDSYNEQFF
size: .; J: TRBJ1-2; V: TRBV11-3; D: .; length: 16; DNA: TGTGCCAGCAGCTTAACTGGGTCAGGGCTCACGTATGGCTACACCTTC; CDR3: CASSLTGSGLTYGYTF
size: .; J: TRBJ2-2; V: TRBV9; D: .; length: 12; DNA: TGTGCCAGCAGCCAGGCCGCCGGGGAGCTGTTTTTT; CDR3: CASSQAAGELFF
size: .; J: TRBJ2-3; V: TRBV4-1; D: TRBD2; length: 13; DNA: TGCGCCAGCACTGGGGGGGACACAGATACGCAGTATTTT; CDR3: CASTGGDTDTQYF
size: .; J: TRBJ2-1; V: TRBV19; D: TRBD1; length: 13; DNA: TGTGCCAGTAGTATAGGGGACAGAAATGAGCAGTTCTTC; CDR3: CASSIGDRNEQFF
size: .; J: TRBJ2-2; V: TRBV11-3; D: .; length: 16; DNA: TGTGCCAGCAGCGTGACTAGAGGCGGGAACACCGGGGAGCTGTTTTTT; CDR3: CASSVTRGGNTGELFF
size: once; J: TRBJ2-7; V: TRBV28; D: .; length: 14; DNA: TGTGCCAGCAGGATTCCGGGGGCCCGGGACGAGCAGTACTTC; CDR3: CASRIPGARDEQYF
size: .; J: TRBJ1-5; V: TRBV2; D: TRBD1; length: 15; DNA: TGTGCCAGCAGCCGGGACAGGGGGCAAGGTCAGCCCCAGCATTTT; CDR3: CASSRDRGQGQPQHF
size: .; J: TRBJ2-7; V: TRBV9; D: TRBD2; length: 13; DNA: TGTGCCAGCAGCGTCCGGACTAGCGGGGTAAAGTACTTC; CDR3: CASSVRTSGVKYF
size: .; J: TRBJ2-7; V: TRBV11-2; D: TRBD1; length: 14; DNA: TGTGCCAGCAGCCGGACAGGGAGTTGGGGCGAGCAGTACTTC; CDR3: CASSRTGSWGEQYF
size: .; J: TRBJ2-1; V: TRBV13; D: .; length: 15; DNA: TGTGCCAGCAGCCCAAATGGCGGCTCCTACAATGAGCAGTTCTTC; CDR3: CASSPNGGSYNEQFF
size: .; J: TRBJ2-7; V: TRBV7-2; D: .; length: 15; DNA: TGTGCCAGCAGCTTAGGGGCAGGGAGCTCCTACGAGCAGTACTTC; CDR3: CASSLGAGSSYEQYF
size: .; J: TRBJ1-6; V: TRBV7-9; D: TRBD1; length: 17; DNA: TGTGCCAGCAGCTTTTCAACAGGGGGTATCTATAATTCACCCCTCCACTTT; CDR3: CASSFSTGGIYNSPLHF
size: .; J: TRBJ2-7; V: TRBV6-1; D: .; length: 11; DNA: TGTGCCAGCAGTGAACTCTACGAGCAGTACTTC; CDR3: CASSELYEQYF
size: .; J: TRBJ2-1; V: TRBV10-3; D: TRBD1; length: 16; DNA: TGTGCCATCAGTGAGCCCGACAGGGGAAAATCAAATGAGCAGTTCTTC; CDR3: CAISEPDRGKSNEQFF
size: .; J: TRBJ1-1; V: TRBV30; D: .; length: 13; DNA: TGTGCCTGGAGTTCCCTGGTGGGCACTGAAGCTTTCTTT; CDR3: CAWSSLVGTEAFF